This TCR beta chain emerged from a study of blood T cell repertoires in COVID-19. For the study at large: From T cells, B-cell-depleted T cells, or PBMCs came the material, which was cDNA or gDNA.

The study drew participants aged about 18 to 95 years from under 30 US areas. V shed 5 bases and J shed 4 bases, with 23 bases lying between them. The CDR3 loop spans 17 amino acids. The germline gives CDR1 SGHTA, CDR2 FQGTGA. The table came from immunoSEQ multiplex PCR; TCRdb's copy has only in-frame clones and leaves some out. The sample has 320,000 or so clones, about nine tenths seen once. This sequence was found in a man between 60 and 75 years old who had recovered from COVID-19. Sequencing input: PBMCs or T cells enriched from blood (not recorded which). The V and J genes are TRBV7-3 and TRBJ2-5, with a tentative D call TRBD2 (6 bases). Written as DNA, the CDR3 is TGTGCCAGCAGCCCCGGTTGGGGGAGGACTCCAGGAGAGACCCAGTACTTC. It is translated as CASSPGWGRTPGETQYF.